The 26 T cell receptor beta chains given below trace back to one sample, sequenced in a study of blood T cell repertoires in COVID-19. Measured with immunoSEQ multiplex PCR; TCRdb has only the in-frame clones, and not every one. The sample lists roughly 90,000 clones, 85% seen once, with 38% in the top ten. Material: peripheral blood. All receptors derive from a man aged 80 or over with acute or convalescent COVID-19.

This rearrangement joins TRBV7-3 to TRBJ2-1, with D possibly TRBD2 on 5 matching bases. The germline V gene encodes CDR1 SGHTA and CDR2 FQGTGA. The CDR3 contains 14 residues. V was shortened by 3 bases and J by 7 bases, with 13 bases between the two germline ends. CDR3 region: CASSFGLDSNEQFF. Written as DNA, the CDR3 is TGTGCCAGCAGCTTTGGACTCGATAGTAATGAGCAGTTCTTC.

The CDR3 region is CASSQDIPGQGAGYEQYF. In DNA form, the CDR3 reads TGCGCCAGCAGCCAAGATATCCCTGGACAGGGGGCGGGCTACGAGCAGTACTTC. V is TRBV4-3 and J is TRBJ2-7, with TRBD1 identical over 11 bases. After removal of 0 bases from V and 3 bases from J, the junction contained 10 bases not matched to a gene. Germline V gene data show CDR1 as LGHNA and CDR2 as YSLEER. The CDR3 totals 18 residues.

This clone showed up just a few times. This chain uses TRBV6-5 with TRBJ1-3, with 7 bases aligning to TRBD1. V dropped 5 bases and J dropped 7; count of bases not matched to a gene: 8. Germline V CDR1 and CDR2: MNHEY, SVGAGI. The CDR3 totals 14 residues. CDR3 sequence (DNA): TGTGCCAGCAGTCGACAGGGCATAGTGAACACCATATATTTT. This translates into CASSRQGIVNTIYF.

The chain employs TRBV12-5 and TRBJ1-5; tentatively, D is TRBD1 (5 bases). Germline V lookup: CDR1 LGHNT, CDR2 FRNRAP. This CDR3 comprises 17 residues. V was shortened by 0 bases and J by 5 bases, with 17 bases between the two germline ends. The CDR3: CASGLVQELGGDQPQHF. CDR3 bases: TGTGCTAGTGGTTTGGTACAAGAACTGGGAGGGGATCAGCCCCAGCATTTT.

The CDR3, as DNA: TGTGCCAGCAGCCAAGGTAGCGGGATCACAGATACGCAGTATTTT. Its translation: CASSQGSGITDTQYF. The chain employs TRBV4-2 and TRBJ2-3; 8 positions match TRBD2. The CDR3 totals 15 residues. V shed 1 base, J shed 2 bases, and the junction held 2 bases outside the gene matches. Germline V CDR1 and CDR2: LGHNA, YNFKEQ.

V and J are TRBV3-1 (or the pseudogene TRBV3-2) and TRBJ1-3; 7 bases map to TRBD1. The germline CDR1 and CDR2 sequences are LGHDT and YNNKEL (reference sequence). The CDR3 runs to 14 residues. V lost 4 bases, J lost 6 bases, and 6 bases stayed unmatched. This CDR3 reads CASSPTGIPNTIYF. CDR3 coding DNA: TGTGCCAGCAGCCCGACAGGGATCCCAAACACCATATATTTT.

The chain has TRBV3-1 (or the pseudogene TRBV3-2) and TRBJ2-3, with D perhaps TRBD2 (6 bases). V was pared by 1 base and J by 6 bases, with 17 bases between. Germline-derived CDR1 and CDR2 are LGHDT and YNNKEL (reference sequence). This CDR3 spans 16 amino acids. The CDR3 spells CASSQASAGWQDTQYF. The DNA for the CDR3 is TGTGCCAGCAGCCAAGCTTCAGCGGGTTGGCAGGATACGCAGTATTTT.

V gene TRBV4-3 combines with J gene TRBJ2-7; maybe TRBD2 (6 bases). This CDR3 contains 15 residues. V lost 1 base and J lost 0, with 10 bases in between. Per the germline V gene, CDR1 is LGHNA and CDR2 is YSLEER. This chain's CDR3 is CASSQGRGYSYEQYF. CDR3 bases: TGCGCCAGCAGCCAAGGGCGGGGATACTCCTACGAGCAGTACTTC.

The V and J genes are TRBV3-1 (or the pseudogene TRBV3-2) and TRBJ2-2; D may be TRBD1 (6 bases). The CDR3 covers 14 residues. The V gene's germline CDR1 is LGHDT and CDR2 YNNKEL (reference sequence). Trimming cost V 3 bases and J 7 bases, with 12 bases left between them. As DNA, the CDR3 is TGTGCCAGCAGCCAGGGGGCGGCGGGCGGGGAGCTGTTTTTT. It encodes CASSQGAAGGELFF.

The genes are TRBV5-1 and TRBJ2-6, with 8 positions matching TRBD1. Per germline, CDR1 SGHRS and CDR2 YFSETQ. The CDR3 is made up of 18 amino acids. The V and J ends lost 4 bases and 3 bases, in that order; junction bases with no gene match: 12. The CDR3 DNA sequence: TGCGCCAGCAGCGCAGGACCAGGGGGCGCTGGTGGGGCCAACGTCCTGACTTTC. Amino acid sequence: CASSAGPGGAGGANVLTF.

The chain recombines TRBV4-3 with TRBJ1-2, with D perhaps TRBD1 (6 bases). Germline V gene sequence: CDR1 LGHNA, CDR2 YSLEER. Trimming took off 1 base at V and 4 bases at J, with 16 bases between the two ends. The CDR3 extends over 16 amino acids. CDR3 nucleotides: TGCGCCAGCAGCCAAGTTACCGGGACAAGGGCCTATGGCTACACCTTC. Its protein product is CASSQVTGTRAYGYTF.

The rearrangement uses TRBV28 and TRBJ1-5; D call uncertain. The V and J ends lost 4 bases and 6 bases respectively, with 10 bases between them. Looked up from germline, CDR1 is MDHEN and CDR2 is SYDVKM. The CDR3 totals 13 residues. The CDR3 protein is CASSSSGIQPQHF. The CDR3, as DNA: TGTGCCAGCAGTTCCTCGGGTATTCAGCCCCAGCATTTT.

The chain employs TRBV12-3 or TRBV12-4 and TRBJ1-2, with D unclear. The V end was cut by 2 bases, the J end by 2 bases, with 3 bases between. The CDR3 consists of 12 residues. CDR3 residues: CASSLQNYGYTF. The CDR3 DNA sequence: TGTGCCAGCAGTTTACAAAACTATGGCTACACCTTC.

V is TRBV28 and J is TRBJ1-5; D is possibly TRBD1 (6 bases). V lost 3 bases and J lost 0, with 9 bases in between. Germline V gene sequence: CDR1 MDHEN, CDR2 SYDVKM. The CDR3 contains 15 residues. The CDR3 coding sequence is TGTGCCAGCAGTTTCTCAGGGGATAGCAATCAGCCCCAGCATTTT. Protein sequence: CASSFSGDSNQPQHF.

The chain combines TRBV2 with TRBJ2-5; D not certain. The V end was cut by 1 base, the J end by 2 bases, with 8 bases between. CDR3 size: 14 residues. Germline V lookup: CDR1 SNHLY, CDR2 FYNNEI. The CDR3 DNA is TGTGCCAGCAGTGAAGGGGTCAGGCAAGAGACCCAGTACTTC. Residues: CASSEGVRQETQYF. Full variable domain (outside the CDR3, taken from reference TRBV2 and TRBJ2-5): EPEVTQTPSHQVTQMGQEVILRCVPISNHLYFYWYRQILGQKVEFLVSFYNNEISEKSEIFDDQFSVERPDGSNFTLKIRSTKLEDSAMYFCASSEGVRQETQYFGPGTRLLVL.

The rearrangement joins TRBV3-1 (or the pseudogene TRBV3-2) to TRBJ2-3; 8 nucleotides agree with TRBD1. J gave up 4 bases and V 2 bases, and 5 bases lay outside the gene matches. Germline loops: CDR1 LGHDT, CDR2 YNNKEL (reference sequence). The CDR3 runs to 15 residues. CDR3 protein: CASSQPDREADTQYF. DNA for the CDR3: TGTGCCAGCAGCCAACCGGACAGGGAGGCAGATACGCAGTATTTT.

The rearrangement uses TRBV4-3 and TRBJ2-2; possibly TRBD2 for D (6 bases). CDR1 LGHNA and CDR2 YSLEER come from the germline V gene. The germline V and J ends were trimmed by 0 bases and 6 bases, with 14 bases remaining between them. CDR3 size: 16 residues. CDR3: CASSQDTTSIAGELFF. The DNA of the CDR3 is TGCGCCAGCAGCCAAGATACCACTAGCATAGCCGGGGAGCTGTTTTTT.

The chain carries TRBV28 and TRBJ2-7, with D possibly being TRBD1 (6 bases). Germline lookup yields CDR1 MDHEN and CDR2 SYDVKM. Trimming stripped 3 bases from V and 4 bases from J, with 16 bases between. CDR3 length: 15 amino acids. The CDR3 coding sequence is TGTGCCAGCAGTTTTAGTTTACAGGGAACTTACGAGCAGTACTTC. Amino acid sequence: CASSFSLQGTYEQYF.

The V call is TRBV12-5, the J call TRBJ2-2; 9 nucleotides align to TRBD2. The germline V gene has CDR1 LGHNT and CDR2 FRNRAP. The CDR3 consists of 16 residues. Trimming at V came to 0 bases and at J to 7 bases, leaving 6 bases not matched to a gene. CDR3 in amino acids: CASGLVLAGQIGELFF. The DNA for the CDR3 is TGTGCTAGTGGTTTGGTTCTAGCGGGACAGATCGGGGAGCTGTTTTTT.

The CDR3 DNA reads TGTGCCAGCAGCTCCGGGACTTCGAACACCGGGGAGCTGTTTTTT. Translation: CASSSGTSNTGELFF. The rearrangement joins TRBV9 to TRBJ2-2; TRBD2 might be the D (6 bases). V was clipped by 4 bases and J by 0 bases, with 10 bases between them. From germline, CDR1 is SGDLS and CDR2 YYNGEE. The CDR3 consists of 15 residues.

This chain joins TRBV6-5 and TRBJ2-1; the D gene is possibly TRBD2 (5 bases). V lost 2 bases, J lost 10 bases, and 12 bases lay in between. This CDR3 contains 13 residues. In germline, CDR1 is MNHEY, CDR2 SVGAGI. The CDR3 DNA sequence: TGTGCCAGCAGTTACGACTACTTAGGAGAGCAGTTCTTC. Residues: CASSYDYLGEQFF.

The chain couples TRBV5-5 to TRBJ2-7, with 10 bases that match TRBD2. J lost 3 bases, V lost 5 bases, and 11 bases had no gene match. Germline values: CDR1 SGHKS, CDR2 YYEKEE (reference sequence). This CDR3 region has 16 residues. CDR3 DNA: TGTGCCAGCAGTCGTTCTCTAGCGGGAGTATTCTACGAGCAGTACTTC. Translated: CASSRSLAGVFYEQYF.

The V gene is TRBV21-1, the J gene TRBJ2-3; no check of the table's D call, TRBD2, against the DNA was made. TRBV21-1 corresponds to a pseudogene. The CDR3 totals 15 residues. The DNA of the CDR3 is TGTGCCAGCAGCAAATCGACTAGCGGGGGATATACGCAGTATTTT. As protein: CASSKSTSGGYTQYF.

The chain uses TRBV6-2 or TRBV6-3 and TRBJ2-5; 8 bases fit TRBD1. The J segment lost 5 bases and the V segment lost 6 bases, leaving 14 bases of the junction unmatched. The CDR3 is 16 amino acids. Germline assignment: CDR1 MNHEY and CDR2 SVGEGT. The CDR3 here is CASSSPGQEFQETQYF. The CDR3 coding sequence is TGTGCCAGCAGCTCTCCGGGACAGGAGTTTCAGGAGACCCAGTACTTC.

This chain links TRBV3-1 (or the pseudogene TRBV3-2) with TRBJ1-1; 8 bases line up with TRBD1. Germline V gene data show CDR1 as LGHDT and CDR2 as YNNKEL (reference sequence). This CDR3 is 15 amino acids long. Trimming took 4 bases from V and 2 from J; bases not matched to a gene: 6. CDR3 coding DNA: TGTGCCAGCAGCCGCGGAACAGGGGGAAACACTGAAGCTTTCTTT. Translation gives CASSRGTGGNTEAFF.

In DNA form, the CDR3 reads TGTGCCAGCTCGTTAAGCGAGACTGAAGCTTTCTTT. Its translation: CASSLSETEAFF. V gene TRBV18 combines with J gene TRBJ1-1; D ambiguous. Looked up from germline, CDR1 is KGHSH and CDR2 is LQKENI. The V end was cut by 6 bases, the J end by 5 bases, with 10 bases between. The CDR3 loop spans 12 amino acids.